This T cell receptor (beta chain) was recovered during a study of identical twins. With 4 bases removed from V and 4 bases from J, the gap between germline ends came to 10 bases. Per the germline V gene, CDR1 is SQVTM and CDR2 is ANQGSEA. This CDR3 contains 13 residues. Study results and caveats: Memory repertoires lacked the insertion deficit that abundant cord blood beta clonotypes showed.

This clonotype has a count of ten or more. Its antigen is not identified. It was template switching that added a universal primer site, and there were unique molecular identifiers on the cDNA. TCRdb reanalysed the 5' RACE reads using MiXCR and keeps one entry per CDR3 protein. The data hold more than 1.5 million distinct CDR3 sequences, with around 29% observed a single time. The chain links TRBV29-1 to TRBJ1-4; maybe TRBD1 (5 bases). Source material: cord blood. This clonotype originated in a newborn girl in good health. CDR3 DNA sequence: TGCAGCGTTGCCCTCGACAGTAATGAAAAACTGTTTTTT. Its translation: CSVALDSNEKLFF.